One sample yielded the 19 T cell receptor beta chains listed below, sequenced in a study of CD8 T cells in ankylosing spondylitis. Overall study findings and caveats: Typical of ankylosing spondylitis blood, it appeared, was a TCR beta motif of 7 or 8 highly homologous variants.

TCRdb independently ran MiXCR on the 5' RACE reads; one entry per CDR3 protein. The sample consists of around 480,000 distinct CDR3 sequences, approximately 17% of them appearing once. No antigens are known for them. The sample taken for sequencing was blood, either unsorted or a sorted T cell fraction (not recorded which). These receptor sequences come from a male donor with ankylosing spondylitis.

This clonotype was recorded a few times. The V call is TRBV3-1, the J call TRBJ2-5, with TRBD1 as a possible D gene (5 bases). Germline CDR1 LGHDT, CDR2 YNNKEL (reference sequence). Trimming removed 1 base from V and 9 bases from J, with 9 bases in between. The CDR3 spans 12 residues. The chain's CDR3 is CASSQGGAAQYF. As DNA, the CDR3 is TGTGCCAGCAGCCAAGGTGGGGCGGCCCAGTACTTC.

This clonotype was recorded many times. The chain combines TRBV12-3 or TRBV12-4 with TRBJ2-3; TRBD1 aligns across 9 bases. The CDR3 consists of 15 residues. After removal of 5 bases from V and 6 bases from J, the junction contained 9 bases not matched to a gene. In DNA, the CDR3 is TGTGCCAGCAGTCCCCGGGACAGGGAGGGGGATACGCAGTATTTT. This encodes CASSPRDREGDTQYF.

The table lists this clonotype with a few counts. Here the CDR3 DNA reads TGTGCCAGCAGCCTCGGGACTAGCGAACAAGAGACCCAGTACTTC. The encoded protein is CASSLGTSEQETQYF. V usage is TRBV14 and J usage is TRBJ2-5, with TRBD2 matching over 10 bases. Germline lookup yields CDR1 SGHDN and CDR2 FVKESK. Trimming cost V 4 bases and J 2 bases; bases outside gene matches: 4. This CDR3 spans 15 amino acids.

This clonotype was counted a few times. DNA for the CDR3: TGTGCCAGCAGTTCTGACAGGCGCACCGGGGAGCTGTTTTTT. This translates into CASSSDRRTGELFF. The rearrangement joins TRBV2 to TRBJ2-2; D may be TRBD1 (6 bases). This CDR3 is 14 amino acids long. Germline CDR1 and CDR2: SNHLY and FYNNEI. Trimming cost V 5 bases and J 4 bases, with 11 bases left between them.

This sequence joins TRBV9 and TRBJ2-3; 7 bases agree with TRBD1. The CDR3 is made up of 15 amino acids. Losses at the gene ends were 3 bases for V and 4 bases for J; bases not matched to a gene: 8. Looked up from germline, CDR1 is SGDLS and CDR2 is YYNGEE. CDR3 DNA: TGTGCCAGCAGCGACCGACAGGGTAGGGCAGATACGCAGTATTTT. Translating it yields CASSDRQGRADTQYF.

The genes are TRBV7-2 and TRBJ2-1, with a tentative D call TRBD1 (6 bases). The CDR3 sequence is 13 residues long. Germline assignment: CDR1 SGHTA and CDR2 FQGNSA. V lost 6 bases and J 9 bases, leaving 15 bases between the germline ends. The CDR3, as DNA: TGTGCCAGCAGAAGCAGGGGTGTCCGTGAGCAGTTCTTC. As protein: CASRSRGVREQFF. Supplemented by reference TRBV7-2 and TRBJ2-1, the full variable domain reads GAGVSQSPSNKVTEKGKDVELRCDPISGHTALYWYRQSLGQGLEFLIYFQGNSAPDKSGLPSDRFSAERTGGSVSTLTIQRTQQEDSAVYLCASRSRGVREQFFGPGTRLTVL.

The chain carries TRBV4-1 and TRBJ1-5; no firm D call. This CDR3 is built from 16 residues. Trimming removed 3 bases from V and 1 base from J, with 13 bases in between. Per germline, CDR1 MGHRA and CDR2 YSYEKL. CDR3 amino acids: CASSQTQDTSNQPQHF. CDR3 coding DNA: TGCGCCAGCAGCCAGACTCAGGATACCAGCAATCAGCCCCAGCATTTT.

This sequence joins TRBV10-3 and TRBJ2-7; the D is unclear. The CDR3 consists of 16 residues. The germline V and J ends were trimmed by 3 bases and 6 bases, with 21 bases remaining between them. CDR1 ENHRY and CDR2 SYGVKD come from the germline V gene. Written as DNA, the CDR3 is TGTGCCATCAGTGACTGGAACAGAACCAAGGACGGCGAGCAGTACTTC. It yields the protein CAISDWNRTKDGEQYF.

This clonotype was observed a handful of times. The chain carries TRBV6-5 and TRBJ1-3, with TRBD1 as a possible D gene (6 bases). V lost 0 bases and J 2 bases, leaving 11 bases between the germline ends. CDR1 and CDR2 (germline): MNHEY, SVGAGI. The CDR3 spans 16 residues. The CDR3 sequence: CASSYSVRGTGNTIYF. CDR3 sequence (DNA): TGTGCCAGCAGTTACTCCGTCAGGGGTACTGGAAACACCATATATTTT.

The chain couples TRBV24-1 to TRBJ2-2, with 9 nucleotides matching TRBD1. The junction had 8 bases not matched to a gene; V was cut back by 4 bases and J by 6 bases. Germline CDR1 KGHDR, CDR2 SFDVKD. The CDR3 has 16 residues. CDR3 sequence: CATSDPGTGSPGELFF. The CDR3 DNA follows: TGTGCCACCAGTGACCCCGGGACAGGGAGCCCCGGGGAGCTGTTTTTT.

Only a few counts were recorded for this clonotype. CDR3 DNA sequence: TGTGCCTGGAGTGTAAGGGCCCGCTCTGGAAACACCATATATTTT. It yields the protein CAWSVRARSGNTIYF. The V gene is TRBV30, the J gene TRBJ1-3; D gene uncertain. Germline values: CDR1 GTSNPN, CDR2 SVGIG (reference sequence). V lost 0 bases and J 0 bases, leaving 9 bases between the germline ends. The CDR3 spans 15 residues. Based on the CDR3 plus reference TRBV30 and TRBJ1-3, the full variable domain is SQTIHQWPATLVQPVGSPLSLECTVEGTSNPNLYWYRQAAGRGLQLLFYSVGIGQISSEVPQNLSASRPQDRQFILSSKKLLLSDSGFYLCAWSVRARSGNTIYFGEGSWLTVV.

This chain uses TRBV10-3 with TRBJ2-7; 7 nucleotides agree with TRBD2. Germline assignment: CDR1 ENHRY and CDR2 SYGVKD. There are 15 residues in the CDR3. Losses at the gene ends were 10 bases for V and 1 base for J; bases not matched to a gene: 13. Here the CDR3 reads CASSSGPSGSYEQYF. CDR3 in DNA: TGTGCCAGCTCATCAGGGCCTAGCGGTTCCTACGAGCAGTACTTC.

In its sample, this clonotype was seen many times. The J gene is TRBJ1-1, the V gene TRBV12-3 or TRBV12-4; D is unclear. Between the trimmed V and J ends, which lost 3 bases and 0 bases, there was a span of 17 bases. CDR3 size: 17 residues. The CDR3 sequence: CASSLPRGHWMNTEAFF. CDR3 sequence (DNA): TGTGCCAGCAGTTTGCCCCGGGGTCATTGGATGAACACTGAAGCTTTCTTT.

This clonotype was counted only a few times. The V call is TRBV20-1, the J call TRBJ2-7, with 12 bases aligning to TRBD2. The CDR3 loop spans 16 amino acids. CDR1 DFQATT and CDR2 SNEGSKA come from the germline V gene (reference sequence). After removal of 3 bases from V and 5 bases from J, the junction contained 11 bases not matched to a gene. CDR3 sequence: CSARVALAGGVDEQYF. The CDR3 coding sequence is TGCAGTGCTAGGGTAGCACTAGCGGGAGGTGTTGACGAGCAGTACTTC.

The chain uses TRBV2 and TRBJ1-4; a possible D gene is TRBD1 (5 bases). The CDR3 totals 14 residues. The V and J ends lost 4 bases and 0 bases respectively, with 6 bases between them. Germline V gene data show CDR1 as SNHLY and CDR2 as FYNNEI. For the CDR3, the DNA is TGTGCCAGCAGTGGACAGACAACTAATGAAAAACTGTTTTTT. This codes for CASSGQTTNEKLFF.

Here the CDR3 DNA reads TGTGCCAGCAGTGAATGGGAAACCACTCTAGGCTACACCTTC. It yields the protein CASSEWETTLGYTF. This chain uses TRBV2 with TRBJ1-2; D unclear. CDR1 is SNHLY, CDR2 FYNNEI, per germline. Deletions cut 2 bases from V and 8 bases from J, with 15 bases between. The CDR3 sequence is 14 residues long.

The CDR3 region is CASSSAGGPTDTQYF. In nucleotides, the CDR3 is TGTGCCAGCAGTTCGGCGGGGGGGCCTACAGATACGCAGTATTTT. The V call is TRBV28, the J call TRBJ2-3, with TRBD2 identical over 9 bases. Germline values: CDR1 MDHEN, CDR2 SYDVKM. This CDR3 is built from 15 residues. Losses at the gene ends were 4 bases for V and 3 bases for J; bases not matched to a gene: 5.

This clonotype has a count of ten or more. This chain connects TRBV29-1 to TRBJ2-2; 7 bases fit TRBD2. Germline CDR1 and CDR2: SQVTM and ANQGSEA. Germline trimming cut 3 bases from V and 4 bases from J; bases unmatched to any gene: 8. This CDR3 has 15 residues. For the CDR3, the DNA is TGCAGCGTTGATGCTCCCCCGGGGGGCACCGGGGAGCTGTTTTTT. This encodes CSVDAPPGGTGELFF.

This sequence joins TRBV2 and TRBJ1-1, with unresolved D. The CDR3 has 13 residues. Trimming removed 5 bases at V and 4 bases at J, with 11 bases between. CDR1 is SNHLY, CDR2 FYNNEI, per germline. The CDR3 region has the DNA TGTGCCAGCAGTCCACGGGAAGTCACTGAAGCTTTCTTT. Translation gives CASSPREVTEAFF.